This T cell receptor (beta chain) was recovered during a study of T-cell reconstitution after alpha-beta-depleted transplantation in children. Germline CDR1 MNHEY, CDR2 SMNVEV (reference sequence). The length of the CDR3 is 18 residues. Trimming removed 1 base from V and 3 bases from J, with 22 bases in between. It was with unique molecular identifiers that the TCRbeta library was prepared. MiXCR was run by TCRdb on the PCR reads, yielding one entry per CDR3 protein. The sample gives 250,000 to 350,000 distinct CDR3 sequences, approximately 9.8% of which show up once; around a tenth is in the top ten.

This TCR was sampled from a human donor who donated a stem cell graft to a child with SCID. The sample in question was PBMCs from the stem cell graft donor, obtained from the stem cell graft. V and J are TRBV27 and TRBJ2-7; D assignment may be TRBD1 or TRBD2 (6 bases each). CDR3 in DNA: TGTGCCAGCAGTTTATTTTCGGCGGAGGGGGGCAACCTCTACGAGCAGTACTTC. Its translation is CASSLFSAEGGNLYEQYF.